Here is one T cell receptor beta chain with its context. The antigen it binds to is not known. No much larger clone is present one base from it, and per-base qualities are unavailable. The CDR3 sequence holds 14 residues, the cysteine and phenylalanine included. Only CDR3 DNA is held: 42 bases, read in frame from base 1. Sequences SGDLS (CDR1) and YYNGEE (CDR2) are obtained from the germline V gene. Cut back by 4 bases and 1 base, the V and J ends lie 10 bases apart. The CND-RA patients tested negative on the clinical CCP2 antibody test, and joint destruction in these patients kept progressing despite active therapy. Every CND-RA patient had failed conventional anti-rheumatic therapy and showed typical joint destruction in the wrists and ankles. CND-RA patients were sampled not at diagnosis but after long disease histories, which in several cases spanned decades. Each patient provided about 54 millilitres of EDTA-anticoagulated peripheral blood. Peripheral blood mononuclear cells were isolated by Ficoll-Paque PLUS density gradient separation. AutoMACS magnetic bead positive selection was used to isolate CD8+ cells from fresh or cryopreserved PBMCs, and flow cytometry was used to check purity. Genomic DNA was extracted with Nucleospin Tissue or Tissue XS kits and quantified on a Qubit 2.0 fluorometer.

Genomic DNA from CD8+ cells was used for TCRbeta sequencing according to the manufacturer's instructions. A genomics technology centre in Finland performed the TCRbeta sequencing with the immunoSEQ assay. As for how the authors treated the data: Clonotype tables from the immunoSEQ preprocessing pipeline were converted to VDJtools format, and non-productive clonotypes were removed. Samples with fewer than 10,000 reads were excluded, the remaining samples were subsampled to 10,000 reads, and most of the eight CND-RA samples were retained. Using the VDJtools CalcDiversityStats function on data subsampled to 10,000 reads, the Shannon-Wiener, Simpson and clonality indices were calculated. Non-singleton TCRbeta clonotypes were hard-matched, with no mismatches allowed, against VDJdb to infer antigen specificity. CDR3 sequences that differed by a single amino acid (Hamming distance 1) were grouped into clusters that potentially share antigen targets. After groups were resampled to six samples, public clonotypes were tested for group enrichment with one-sided Fisher's exact tests, and this procedure was repeated ten times. Imported from immuneACCESS, the table was reduced by TCRdb to in-frame sequences with V and J called. These copies leave out some clones; in studies compared against another copy, an unresolved V gene accounts for under half, and the cause of the remainder is not known. The V and J calls and clone size were taken over from that table, and D and trimming were inferred from the DNA. The table for this sample lists roughly 13,000 clones; under 85% of them were counted only once. 27% of the sample comes from the top ten.

This record belongs to a study of CD8 T cells in seronegative destructive rheumatoid arthritis (dated by TCRdb to the early 2020s). Background on the whole study: At the time of sampling, seven of the eight CND-RA patients were on biological drugs. Researchers compared peripheral CD8+ TCRbeta repertoires from patients with CCP-negative destructive rheumatoid arthritis (CND-RA) against repertoires from newly diagnosed seropositive RA, seronegative RA and healthy controls. The seropositive RA, seronegative RA and healthy control comparison cohorts were taken from a previously published TCRbeta dataset and were not newly sequenced. What the study reported, not specific to this receptor: The small size of the CND-RA cohort was acknowledged as a study limitation. CND-RA repertoires showed more CMV-reactive and fewer influenza A-reactive CD8+ TCRbeta sequences than controls and other RA subtypes. Because no diagnostic samples were available, the TCR repertoire differences may partly reflect poor disease control over the years rather than being present at onset. Across the roughly 110,000 clonotypes tested, no public clonotype enrichment survived Benjamini-Hochberg correction. With age adjusted for, CD8+ TCRbeta repertoires in CND-RA patients appeared less diverse and more clonal than repertoires in other RA subtypes. The authors read the apparently distinct set of enriched public clonotypes carried by CND-RA patients as support for a separate disease subset.

The source is a woman aged 30-55 years with seronegative destructive rheumatoid arthritis. The sample was CD8+ T cells from blood. The sequence links TRBV9 to TRBJ2-3; the best D guess is TRBD2, with 6 bases matching. The encoded CDR3 is CASSRLEGTDTQYF. The DNA sequence follows: TGTGCCAGCAGCCGACTAGAGGGCACAGATACGCAGTATTTT.